This T cell receptor beta chain was obtained from a study of beta chain features in type 1 diabetes (dated by TCRdb to 2016 to 2019). Background on the whole study: Patients and healthy donors did not differ in mean age, gender distribution, total cell number or subset yield. A total of roughly 99,000,000 sorted cells were examined across all samples, and the number of cells per subset was strongly correlated with RNA yield. In the study, recently diagnosed type 1 diabetes patients and matched healthy donors were compared on the TCRB repertoires of their sorted circulating CD4+ T cell subsets. Whereas all 30 or so donors provided naive and central memory subsets, regulatory and stem cell-like memory subsets were isolated from just 8 patients and roughly 8 healthy donors. Overall results and qualifications from the work: HLA sub-analyses involved small numbers of individuals, so any influence of HLA type on TCRB rearrangement remained unresolved. Naive, central memory and regulatory TCRB repertoires appeared to be more similar among patients than among healthy donors. A moderate but significant shortening of TCRB CDR3 length was observed in type 1 diabetes patients in all four CD4+ subsets. Shorter templates might be favored by PCR, yet because patient and control samples were amplified and corrected together, any such skew would affect both groups equally. Because cDNA was sequenced instead of genomic DNA, activated cells with high expression could be over-represented, although the groups did not differ in activation or CD3 levels. Fewer insertions and more nucleotide deletions at VDJ recombination sites were observed in patients with type 1 diabetes, implying thymic rearrangement abnormalities.

To note about this clone: The antigen it binds to is not known. Base qualities are not recorded, but no much larger clone differs from it by a single base. The sample has other DNA sequences that encode this CDR3 too.

The entire isolated RNA was reverse transcribed using the High Capacity cDNA Reverse Transcription Kit, and thus expressed TCRB transcripts were sequenced. Deep immunoSEQ sequencing was performed on naive, central memory and regulatory T cell samples, with an average of approximately 4 million total reads per sample. Sorted cells were lysed in RLT buffer and RNA was extracted with DNase-treated RNeasy Micro or Mini kits, depending on cell number. Each cell subset was processed separately to prevent cross-contamination, with patient and healthy donor samples processed together. The immunoSEQ multiplex PCR was used to amplify TCRB sequences from cDNA, generating 87-bp fragments that spanned the CDR3 region. The amplicons were sequenced using the Illumina HiSeq platform. The paper's processing steps were these. PCR bias was corrected computationally using synthetic template baselines, and reads within Hamming distance 2 were collapsed, with unmergeable singletons discarded. By aligning reads against IMGT, V, D and J genes, CDR3 length, and insertions or deletions at six rearrangement sites were assigned. Within each subset, clonotype counts were normalized to sorted cell number, and only after that were true diversity and Gini coefficients computed with the tcR R package. The overlap coefficient, calculated on TCRB nucleotide sequences, was used to quantify repertoire sharing. Entries here come from immuneACCESS through TCRdb and include only in-frame sequences with V and J called. Some clones fail to appear in such tables; in the studies checked, an unresolved V gene covers under half of the shortfall, and the cause of the remainder is unknown. That table furnishes V, J and clone size, whereas the DNA furnished D and trimming. The sample table lists more than 300,000 clones, over 8.5% of them with a count of one. The ten largest clonotypes hold about 0.64% of the sample.

From each donor, a single peripheral blood sample of around 120 mL on average was drawn into heparinised tubes. Naive, central memory, regulatory and stem cell-like memory CD4+ T cells were sorted on a BD FACSAria II using a panel including CD45RO, CCR7, CD25, CD127, CD95 and CD27. A purity above 95% was achieved for all sorted populations. Right away, PBMCs were isolated by Lymphoprep density gradient centrifugation and were stained directly, with no culture step. Samples were stained and sorted in pairs, with one healthy donor and one patient per experiment, so that batch effects were minimized. From the germline V gene, CDR1 is SGHRS and CDR2 is YFSETQ. Counted from cysteine to phenylalanine, this CDR3 has 16 amino acids. Only CDR3 DNA remains: 48 bases, in frame from the first base. Relative to germline, V is missing 0 bases and J is missing 7 bases, with 5 bases of the junction outside any gene match.

The rearrangement combines TRBV5-1 with TRBJ2-1; 12 bases in the junction line up with TRBD2. Sequencing was done on a sample of central memory CD4+ T cells from blood. This TCR came from a man younger than 40 with type 1 diabetes. This receptor carries the CDR3 CASSLELAGGRNEQFF. The DNA is as follows: TGCGCCAGCAGCTTGGAACTAGCGGGAGGTAGGAATGAGCAGTTCTTC.